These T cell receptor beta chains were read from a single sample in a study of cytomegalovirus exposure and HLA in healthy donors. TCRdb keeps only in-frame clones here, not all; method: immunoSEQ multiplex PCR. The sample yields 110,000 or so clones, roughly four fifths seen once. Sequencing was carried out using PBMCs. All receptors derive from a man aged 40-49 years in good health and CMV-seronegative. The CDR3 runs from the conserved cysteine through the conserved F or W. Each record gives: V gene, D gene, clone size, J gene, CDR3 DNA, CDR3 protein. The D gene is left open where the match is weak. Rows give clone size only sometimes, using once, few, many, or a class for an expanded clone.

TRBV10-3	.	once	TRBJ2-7	TGTGCCATCAGCCTACAGGGCTACGAGCAGTACTTC	CAISLQGYEQYF
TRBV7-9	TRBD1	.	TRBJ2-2	TGTGCCAGCAGCTCCCGGGACAGGGGGGACACCGGGGAGCTGTTTTTT	CASSSRDRGDTGELFF
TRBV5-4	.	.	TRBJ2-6	TGTGCCAGCAGCCTAGCTCCGGGACAACTCTCTGGGGCCAACGTCCTGACTTTC	CASSLAPGQLSGANVLTF
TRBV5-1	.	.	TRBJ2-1	TGCGCCAGCAGCTTCTCTAGCGTAGGCTCCTACAATGAGCAGTTCTTC	CASSFSSVGSYNEQFF
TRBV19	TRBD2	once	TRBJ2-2	TGTGCCAGTAGTAGGTTTTGGGCTAGCGGGAGTACCGGGGAGCTGTTTTTT	CASSRFWASGSTGELFF
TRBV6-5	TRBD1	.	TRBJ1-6	TGTGCCAGCAGTTACGCCAGGACAGGGGCTAATTCACCCCTCCACTTT	CASSYARTGANSPLHF
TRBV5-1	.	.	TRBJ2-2	TGCGCCAGCAGCCCCCAGGGGCCAGGGGGGTCCACCGGGGAGCTGTTTTTT	CASSPQGPGGSTGELFF
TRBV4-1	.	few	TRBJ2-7	TGCGCCAGCAGTGATGATAGTCGACAGTACTCCTACGAGCAGTACTTC	CASSDDSRQYSYEQYF
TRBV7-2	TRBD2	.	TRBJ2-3	TGTGCCAGCAGCTTAGATTCAGCGGGAGTAGATACGCAGTATTTT	CASSLDSAGVDTQYF
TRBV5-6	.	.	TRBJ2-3	TGTGCCAGCAGCTTGGAGGAGGGATGGGCAGATACGCAGTATTTT	CASSLEEGWADTQYF